This is a list of T cell receptor beta chains from one sample in a study of cytomegalovirus exposure and HLA in healthy donors. TCRdb's copy holds only in-frame clones and misses some; the assay was immunoSEQ multiplex PCR. The sample holds approximately 130,000 clones, roughly 85% seen once. Sequenced: PBMCs. Receptors were obtained from a middle-aged man in good health and CMV-seronegative. Each CDR3 is given with its conserved first and last residue. D genes are given only for firm matches. Clone sizes are given selectively: once, few, many, or a class where the clone is expanded.

j_call v_call clone_size d_call cdr3_aa cdr3_nt
TRBJ2-3 TRBV6-4 few . CASSEQGGGTDTQYF TGTGCCAGCAGTGAACAAGGGGGGGGCACAGATACGCAGTATTTT
TRBJ2-1 TRBV2 . TRBD2 CASSDWQGGSEQFF TGTGCCAGCAGTGATTGGCAGGGAGGGAGTGAGCAGTTCTTC
TRBJ2-3 TRBV7-3 . . CASSFSGPSDTQYF TGTGCCAGCAGCTTTAGTGGGCCATCAGATACGCAGTATTTT
TRBJ1-1 TRBV7-9 . . CASSPPPVSTEAFF TGTGCCAGCAGCCCACCCCCGGTGAGCACTGAAGCTTTCTTT
TRBJ1-2 TRBV7-6 . . CASSPVAGPSGSYTF TGTGCCAGCAGCCCCGTAGCAGGCCCTTCGGGAAGCTACACCTTC
TRBJ2-7 TRBV9 . TRBD1 CASSPGTAPYEQYF TGTGCCAGCAGCCCTGGGACAGCCCCCTACGAGCAGTACTTC
TRBJ1-1 TRBV19 . . CASIGNTEAFF TGTGCCAGTATCGGGAACACTGAAGCTTTCTTT
TRBJ2-3 TRBV29-1 . . CSVLEGYPDTQYF TGCAGCGTTCTGGAGGGATACCCAGATACGCAGTATTTT
TRBJ2-7 TRBV7-6 . TRBD2 CASSLVSAGGSEQYF TGTGCCAGCAGCTTAGTTTCAGCGGGAGGGTCAGAGCAGTACTTC
TRBJ2-7 TRBV4-2 . TRBD2 CASSQEAGALREQYF TGTGCCAGCAGCCAAGAAGCGGGGGCCTTGCGGGAGCAGTACTTC
TRBJ2-3 TRBV5-4 . TRBD2 CASSPGGRGTDTQYF TGTGCCAGCAGCCCGGGGGGGAGAGGGACAGATACGCAGTATTTT
TRBJ1-5 TRBV10-2 . TRBD1 CASSETDRHNQPQHF TGCGCCAGCAGTGAGACGGACAGGCACAATCAGCCCCAGCATTTT
TRBJ2-1 TRBV7-9 . TRBD2 CASSPSGGVGNEQFF TGTGCCAGCAGCCCTAGCGGGGGGGTTGGGAATGAGCAGTTCTTC
TRBJ2-3 TRBV7-9 . . CASSLGATSTDTQYF TGTGCCAGCAGCTTAGGGGCCACTAGCACAGATACGCAGTATTTT
TRBJ2-1 TRBV19 few TRBD1 CASSTTGGLEQFF TGTGCCAGTAGTACTACAGGGGGCCTTGAGCAGTTCTTC
TRBJ2-1 TRBV27 . . CASTGRRGDGNEQFF TGTGCCAGCACGGGTCGGCGAGGTGATGGCAATGAGCAGTTCTTC
TRBJ2-5 TRBV29-1 . TRBD1 CSAGTGNQETQYF TGCAGCGCCGGGACAGGGAACCAAGAGACCCAGTACTTC
TRBJ1-6 TRBV7-9 . . CASSLGGTDNSPLHF TGTGCCAGCAGCTTAGGAGGGACTGATAATTCACCCCTCCACTTT